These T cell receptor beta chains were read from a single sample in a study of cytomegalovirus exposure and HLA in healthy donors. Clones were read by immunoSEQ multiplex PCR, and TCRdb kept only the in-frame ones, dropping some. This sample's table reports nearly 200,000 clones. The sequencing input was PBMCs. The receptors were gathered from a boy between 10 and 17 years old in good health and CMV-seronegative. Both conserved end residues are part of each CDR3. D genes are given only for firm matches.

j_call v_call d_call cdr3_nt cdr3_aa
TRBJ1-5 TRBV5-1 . TGCGCCAGCAGCTTTCGCCGGGGGGGAAGAAATAGCAATCAGCCCCAGCATTTT CASSFRRGGRNSNQPQHF
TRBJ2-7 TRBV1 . TGCACCAGCAGCCAAGATATAAGGCTAGCGGGGGGGCAGACAACAATTTACGAGCAGTACTTC CTSSQDIRLAGGQTTIYEQYF
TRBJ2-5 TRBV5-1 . TGCGCCAGCAGCTTGGGCGGTGGGGAGACCCAGTACTTC CASSLGGGETQYF
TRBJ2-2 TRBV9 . TGTGCCAGCAGCGCCGACCGGGACAAGAACACCGGGGAGCTGTTTTTT CASSADRDKNTGELFF
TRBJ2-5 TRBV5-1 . TGCGCCAGCAGTTACGACAGGACCTCCCGGGGGGCCCAGTACTTC CASSYDRTSRGAQYF
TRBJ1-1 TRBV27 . TGTGCCAGCAGTCCCAGGGCGTTCGCTGAAGCTTTCTTT CASSPRAFAEAFF
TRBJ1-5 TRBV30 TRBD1 TGTGCCTGGGGGACAGCCAGCAATCAGCCCCAGCATTTT CAWGTASNQPQHF
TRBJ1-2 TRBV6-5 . TGTGCCAGCTGTAGGAGGGACGGGGGCTACACCTTC CASCRRDGGYTF
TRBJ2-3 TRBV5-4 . TGTGCCAGCAGTCACGCGCGGGAAGATACGCAGTATTTT CASSHAREDTQYF
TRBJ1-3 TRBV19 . TGTGCCAGCGGAGCGACGGACTCTGGAAACACCATATATTTT CASGATDSGNTIYF
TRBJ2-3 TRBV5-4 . TGTGCCAGCAGCCAACAGGGGACTCCCACAGATACGCAGTATTTT CASSQQGTPTDTQYF
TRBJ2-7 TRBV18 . TGTGCCAGCTCACCCACAGTACCTTCCTACGAGCAGTACTTC CASSPTVPSYEQYF
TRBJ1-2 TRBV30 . TGTGCCTGGATCACACTGGGCCATGGCTACACCTTC CAWITLGHGYTF
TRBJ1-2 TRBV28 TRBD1 TGTGCCAGCAGTGGACAGGGGGCGCCTAACTATGGCTACACCTTC CASSGQGAPNYGYTF
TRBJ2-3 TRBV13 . TGTGCCAGCAGCCCTATACGAACAGCGGGCACAGATACGCAGTATTTT CASSPIRTAGTDTQYF
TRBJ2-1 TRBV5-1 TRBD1 TGCGCCAGCAGCTTGGGGGACAGGGCCTACAATGAGCAGTTCTTC CASSLGDRAYNEQFF
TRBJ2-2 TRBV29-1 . TGCAGCGTTGAAGATTGGGAGATCGGGGAGCTGTTTTTT CSVEDWEIGELFF
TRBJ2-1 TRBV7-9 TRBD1 TGTGCCAGCAGCACACAGGGGGCCCCCCTCAATGAGCAGTTCTTC CASSTQGAPLNEQFF
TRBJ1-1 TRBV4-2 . TGTGCCAGCAGCCAAGAAGACAGCCGAGTCACTGAAGCTTTCTTT CASSQEDSRVTEAFF
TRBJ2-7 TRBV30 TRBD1 TGTGCCCTTGGGGGACAGCCGAGCTTGGGGGAGCAGTACTTC CALGGQPSLGEQYF
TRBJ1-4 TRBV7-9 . TGTGCCAGCAACTTCGGCAGGGGTCGTGAGGAAAAACTGTTTTTT CASNFGRGREEKLFF
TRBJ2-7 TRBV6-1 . TGTGCCAGCACCAATTCCTACGAGCAGTACTTC CASTNSYEQYF
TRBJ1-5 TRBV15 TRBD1 TGTGCCACCAGCCGACGACAGGGAGAAATGCCCCAGCATTTT CATSRRQGEMPQHF
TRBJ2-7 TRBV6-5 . TGTGCCAGCAGTATTGGCCACGAGCAGTACTTC CASSIGHEQYF
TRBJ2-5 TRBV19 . TGTGCCAGTAGTATAAGGGACAGCTGGGGGGAGCAGTACTTC CASSIRDSWGEQYF
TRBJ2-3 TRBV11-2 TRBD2 TGTGCCAGCAGCTCAACCTCTAGCGGGGGGGATATAGATACGCAGTATTTT CASSSTSSGGDIDTQYF
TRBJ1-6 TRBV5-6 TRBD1 TGTGCCAGCAGCTTCTCAGGGGGGAATTCACCCCTCCACTTT CASSFSGGNSPLHF
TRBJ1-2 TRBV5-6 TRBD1 TGTGCCAGCAGCGAACAGGGGAACTATGGCTACACCTTC CASSEQGNYGYTF
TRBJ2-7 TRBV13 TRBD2 TGTGCCAGCAGCTTGACTAGCGGACCCTACGAGCAGTACTTC CASSLTSGPYEQYF
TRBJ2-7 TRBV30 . TGTGCCTGGGGAAGGGGAAGAACAGAGCAGTACTTC CAWGRGRTEQYF
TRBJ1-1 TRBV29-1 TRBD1 TGCAGCGTTGAAGATCGAAGGGGGCGATTGAGGAACACTGAAGCTTTCTTT CSVEDRRGRLRNTEAFF
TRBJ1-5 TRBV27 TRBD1 TGTGCCAGCAGTTTATCAGGGGGCGGCAATCAGCCCCAGCATTTT CASSLSGGGNQPQHF
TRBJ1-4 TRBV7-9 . TGTGCCAGCAGCTCCCCAGGGTCGTCTGAAAAACTGTTTTTT CASSSPGSSEKLFF
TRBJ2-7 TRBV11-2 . TGTGCCAGCTCCCCTGGAGGCTACGAGCAGTACTTC CASSPGGYEQYF
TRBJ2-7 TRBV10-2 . TGCGCCAGCAGTGAGGGGGGGTGGGCAGGAAGCTACGAGCAGTACTTC CASSEGGWAGSYEQYF
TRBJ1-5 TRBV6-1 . TGTGCCAGCAGTGACCCCCCCGCGGCGATGGATCAGCCCCAGCATTTT CASSDPPAAMDQPQHF
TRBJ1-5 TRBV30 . TGTGCCTGGAGTCGGGAAGACAGGAGGAGCAATCAGCCCCAGCATTTT CAWSREDRRSNQPQHF
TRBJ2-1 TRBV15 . TGTGCCACCAGCAGAGTCCGTAGCAGCCCCAATGAGCAGTTCTTC CATSRVRSSPNEQFF
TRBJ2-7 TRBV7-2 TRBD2 TGTGCCAGCAGCCTACGGGGGGGGGTTGACTACGAGCAGTACTTC CASSLRGGVDYEQYF
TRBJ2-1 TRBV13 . TGTGCCAGCAGCCGGCTAGACAGGATAAAGTCCTCCTACAATGAGCAGTTCTTC CASSRLDRIKSSYNEQFF
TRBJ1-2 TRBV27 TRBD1 TGTGCCAGCAGTAACGACAGGGGAGGTGGCTACACCTTC CASSNDRGGGYTF
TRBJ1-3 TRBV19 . TGTGCCAGTAGTATCGGGGGTGGAAACACCATATATTTT CASSIGGGNTIYF
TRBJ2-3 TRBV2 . TGTGCCAGCAGACCCCCCGGACTAAACGTTAGGTCGGATACGCAGTATTTT CASRPPGLNVRSDTQYF
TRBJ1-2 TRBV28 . TGTGCCAGCAGTTTGGGGCAGGTCCTGGGTGGCTACACCTTC CASSLGQVLGGYTF
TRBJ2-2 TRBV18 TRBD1 TGTGCCAGCTCACAAGGGACAGGCGACACCGGGGAGCTGTTTTTT CASSQGTGDTGELFF
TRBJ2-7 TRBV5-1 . TGCGCCAGCATGAGCCTAGACGGGAAGTCCTACGAGCAGTACTTC CASMSLDGKSYEQYF
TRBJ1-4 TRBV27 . TGTGCCGCTGGGCAGGGCCGGATTTTGGTTTTT CAAGQGRILVF
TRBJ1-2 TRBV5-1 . TGCGCCAGCAGCGGGAACCAAGGCGGGACCTATGGCTACACCTTC CASSGNQGGTYGYTF
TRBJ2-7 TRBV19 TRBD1 TGTGCCAGTAGTATGCGGGGACAGGGGTACGAGCAGTACTTC CASSMRGQGYEQYF
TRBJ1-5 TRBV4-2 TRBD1 TGTGCCAGCAGCCAAGAAGGACAGGTACTGAATCAGCCCCAGCATTTT CASSQEGQVLNQPQHF
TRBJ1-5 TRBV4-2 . TGTGCCAGCAGCCAAGTACAATTTCGGGACACCAATCAGCCCCAGCATTTT CASSQVQFRDTNQPQHF
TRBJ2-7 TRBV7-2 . TGTGCCAGCAGCTTAGCGCTCCCCTTAGAGGTCTACGAGCAGTACTTC CASSLALPLEVYEQYF
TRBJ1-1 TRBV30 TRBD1 TGTGCCTGGAGTGCACGTCCGGGACAGATCAAAGGCACTGAAGCTTTCTTT CAWSARPGQIKGTEAFF
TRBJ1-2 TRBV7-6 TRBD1 TGTGCCAGCAGCCGGGACAGGGGGTTTGAAGGCTACACCTTC CASSRDRGFEGYTF
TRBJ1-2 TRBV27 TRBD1 TGTGCCAGCAGCGGACAGGGCAACTATGGCTACACCTTC CASSGQGNYGYTF
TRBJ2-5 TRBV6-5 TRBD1 TGTGCCAGCAGTTACCTTGACAGGGTGGAGACCCAGTACTTC CASSYLDRVETQYF